This is a list of T cell receptor beta chains from one sample in a study of OX40 agonist ivuxolimab in advanced cancers. The data were produced by immunoSEQ multiplex PCR, yet TCRdb's version contains in-frame clones alone and is incomplete. Of more than 40,000 clones listed, around nine tenths are singletons. Material: CD4+ or CD8+ T cells sorted from blood, obtained in a trial of the OX40 agonist ivuxolimab. The source is an adult with an advanced solid tumor such as melanoma, head and neck, liver or kidney cancer. Each CDR3 is given with its conserved first and last residue. The D gene is left open where the match is weak. Where a row states a size, it is once, few, many or the class of an expanded clone; other rows omit it.

len: 17; d_gene: TRBD2; j_gene: TRBJ2-1; abundance: .; v_gene: TRBV30; CDR3nt: TGTGCCTGGAGTGTACGTTGGCGGGAGTATGGGAGGAATGAGCAGTTCTTC; CDR3aa: CAWSVRWREYGRNEQFF
len: 13; d_gene: TRBD1; j_gene: TRBJ2-7; abundance: .; v_gene: TRBV5-4; CDR3nt: TGTGCCAGTAGACAGGGGGAAGGAGGCGAGCAGTACTTC; CDR3aa: CASRQGEGGEQYF
len: 16; d_gene: TRBD1; j_gene: TRBJ1-4; abundance: .; v_gene: TRBV23-1; CDR3nt: TGCGCCAGCAGTCAAGGACAGGGAACGGGGAGGGGAAAACTGTTTTTT; CDR3aa: CASSQGQGTGRGKLFF
len: 14; d_gene: .; j_gene: TRBJ2-1; abundance: few; v_gene: TRBV9; CDR3nt: TGTGCCAGCGACCCGAGCGGGTCTAACAATGAGCAGTTCTTC; CDR3aa: CASDPSGSNNEQFF
len: 16; d_gene: .; j_gene: TRBJ2-3; abundance: .; v_gene: TRBV28; CDR3nt: TGTGCCAGCAGTTTTAACAGGGAGGGACATCTAGGAACGCAGTATTTT; CDR3aa: CASSFNREGHLGTQYF
len: 14; d_gene: TRBD1; j_gene: TRBJ2-7; abundance: .; v_gene: TRBV28; CDR3nt: TGTGCCAGCACGGGACAGGGTGAGAGATACGAGCAGTACTTC; CDR3aa: CASTGQGERYEQYF
len: 14; d_gene: TRBD1; j_gene: TRBJ1-1; abundance: .; v_gene: TRBV11-2; CDR3nt: TGTGCCAGCAGCTTAGCGACACGACCCAGGGGGGCTTTCTTT; CDR3aa: CASSLATRPRGAFF
len: 15; d_gene: .; j_gene: TRBJ1-6; abundance: once; v_gene: TRBV4-3; CDR3nt: TGCGCCAGCAGCCAAGTTAGAAGTGATAATTCACCCCTCCACTTT; CDR3aa: CASSQVRSDNSPLHF
len: 12; d_gene: .; j_gene: TRBJ2-2; abundance: .; v_gene: TRBV5-6; CDR3nt: TGTGCCAGCAGCATAAATACCGGGGAGCTGTTTTTT; CDR3aa: CASSINTGELFF
len: 15; d_gene: .; j_gene: TRBJ2-7; abundance: .; v_gene: TRBV13; CDR3nt: TGTGCCAGCAGCTTAGGCCTCGGGGGCTCCTACGAGCAGTACTTC; CDR3aa: CASSLGLGGSYEQYF
len: 14; d_gene: TRBD1; j_gene: TRBJ2-7; abundance: .; v_gene: TRBV25-1; CDR3nt: TGTGCCAGCAGTGAATTTGGGACAGGGGACGAGCAGTACTTC; CDR3aa: CASSEFGTGDEQYF
len: 13; d_gene: .; j_gene: TRBJ2-3; abundance: .; v_gene: TRBV13; CDR3nt: TGTGCCAGCAGCTTGGGTAGCACAGATACGCAGTATTTT; CDR3aa: CASSLGSTDTQYF
len: 15; d_gene: .; j_gene: TRBJ1-4; abundance: .; v_gene: TRBV11-2; CDR3nt: TGTGCCAGCAGCTTAGGACTCAGGACCGGAGAAAAACTGTTTTTT; CDR3aa: CASSLGLRTGEKLFF
len: 15; d_gene: .; j_gene: TRBJ1-5; abundance: .; v_gene: TRBV6-6; CDR3nt: TGTGCCAGCAACCTCAAGGCAGGTTCGAGTCAGCCCCAGCATTTT; CDR3aa: CASNLKAGSSQPQHF
len: 13; d_gene: TRBD2; j_gene: TRBJ2-7; abundance: .; v_gene: TRBV7-6; CDR3nt: TGTGCCAGCAGCTTGGGGGCGGGGGGCGAGCAGTACTTC; CDR3aa: CASSLGAGGEQYF
len: 15; d_gene: TRBD1; j_gene: TRBJ1-5; abundance: .; v_gene: TRBV7-9; CDR3nt: TGTGCCAGCAGCTTAGGGGACAGTCAACATCAGCCCCAGCATTTT; CDR3aa: CASSLGDSQHQPQHF
len: 16; d_gene: TRBD2; j_gene: TRBJ2-7; abundance: .; v_gene: TRBV27; CDR3nt: TGTGCCAGCAGTTTAACGGGACTAGGAAGACCCTACGAGCAGTACTTC; CDR3aa: CASSLTGLGRPYEQYF
len: 14; d_gene: .; j_gene: TRBJ2-7; abundance: .; v_gene: TRBV5-6; CDR3nt: TGTGCCAGCAGCTTATCCGGTTATGACTACGAGCAGTACTTC; CDR3aa: CASSLSGYDYEQYF
len: 16; d_gene: TRBD2; j_gene: TRBJ2-1; abundance: .; v_gene: TRBV5-4; CDR3nt: TGTGCCAGCAGGGCGCTAGCGGGAGGGTCCTACAATGAGCAGTTCTTC; CDR3aa: CASRALAGGSYNEQFF
len: 15; d_gene: TRBD2; j_gene: TRBJ2-7; abundance: .; v_gene: TRBV9; CDR3nt: TGTGCCAGCAGCGCACTAGCGGGGGAAGTGTACGAGCAGTACTTC; CDR3aa: CASSALAGEVYEQYF
len: 14; d_gene: TRBD2; j_gene: TRBJ2-1; abundance: .; v_gene: TRBV7-3; CDR3nt: TGTGCCAGCAGCCCACTAGCGGGATCCCTTGAGCAGTTCTTC; CDR3aa: CASSPLAGSLEQFF
len: 18; d_gene: TRBD1; j_gene: TRBJ1-6; abundance: .; v_gene: TRBV5-8; CDR3nt: TGTGCCAGCAGCTTGGCCGGGCAGGGGGCCTTTCTTAATTCACCCCTCCACTTT; CDR3aa: CASSLAGQGAFLNSPLHF
len: 13; d_gene: .; j_gene: TRBJ2-5; abundance: .; v_gene: TRBV25-1; CDR3nt: TGTGCCAGCAGTGGACCCTCGCCGGCGACCCAGTACTTC; CDR3aa: CASSGPSPATQYF
len: 13; d_gene: .; j_gene: TRBJ2-7; abundance: .; v_gene: TRBV6-1; CDR3nt: TGTGCCAGCAGGATCCGGGACCCCTACGAGCAGTACTTC; CDR3aa: CASRIRDPYEQYF
len: 15; d_gene: .; j_gene: TRBJ2-5; abundance: .; v_gene: TRBV5-5; CDR3nt: TGTGCCAGCAGCTTGTTCCGGGACTACCAAGAGACCCAGTACTTC; CDR3aa: CASSLFRDYQETQYF
len: 14; d_gene: TRBD1; j_gene: TRBJ2-7; abundance: once; v_gene: TRBV7-9; CDR3nt: TGTGCCAGCAGCACTGGGGACAGGGTGGGTGAGCAGTACTTC; CDR3aa: CASSTGDRVGEQYF
len: 13; d_gene: TRBD1; j_gene: TRBJ1-1; abundance: few; v_gene: TRBV25-1; CDR3nt: TGTGCCAGCAGAGGAAGGGGGCGCGGTGAAGCTTTCTTT; CDR3aa: CASRGRGRGEAFF
len: 15; d_gene: .; j_gene: TRBJ1-5; abundance: .; v_gene: TRBV27; CDR3nt: TGTGCCAGCAGTTTAACTTACGGAAGCAATCAGCCCCAGCATTTT; CDR3aa: CASSLTYGSNQPQHF
len: 17; d_gene: .; j_gene: TRBJ1-6; abundance: .; v_gene: TRBV28; CDR3nt: TGTGCCAGCAGTTTTGGTCAGGGGAGCTCCTATAATTCACCCCTCCACTTT; CDR3aa: CASSFGQGSSYNSPLHF
len: 15; d_gene: .; j_gene: TRBJ1-1; abundance: .; v_gene: TRBV7-9; CDR3nt: TGTGCCAGCAGCTTAGTTGTAGGCGCGAACACTGAAGCTTTCTTT; CDR3aa: CASSLVVGANTEAFF
len: 18; d_gene: TRBD1; j_gene: TRBJ1-4; abundance: .; v_gene: TRBV4-1; CDR3nt: TGCGCCAGCAGCTTACGGACAGGGCTTGGTGCAACTAATGAAAAACTGTTTTTT; CDR3aa: CASSLRTGLGATNEKLFF
len: 10; d_gene: .; j_gene: TRBJ2-2; abundance: .; v_gene: TRBV29-1; CDR3nt: TGCAGCGCCTTGACCGGGGAGCTGTTTTTT; CDR3aa: CSALTGELFF
len: 15; d_gene: .; j_gene: TRBJ2-5; abundance: .; v_gene: TRBV6-6; CDR3nt: TGTGCCAGCAGTTATCTATCAGGGGCGGGGGAGACCCAGTACTTC; CDR3aa: CASSYLSGAGETQYF
len: 14; d_gene: .; j_gene: TRBJ1-1; abundance: .; v_gene: TRBV2; CDR3nt: TGTGCCAGCGGGAGGTCAGGGGTGAACACTGAAGCTTTCTTT; CDR3aa: CASGRSGVNTEAFF
len: 19; d_gene: TRBD1; j_gene: TRBJ2-6; abundance: .; v_gene: TRBV30; CDR3nt: TGTGCCTGGAGTGTACGGTGGGACAGGGGCCTTTCTGGGGCCAACGTCCTGACTTTC; CDR3aa: CAWSVRWDRGLSGANVLTF
len: 14; d_gene: .; j_gene: TRBJ2-7; abundance: .; v_gene: TRBV5-1; CDR3nt: TGCGCCAGCAGCTTGTCGGGGATCTCCTACGAGCAGTACTTC; CDR3aa: CASSLSGISYEQYF
len: 15; d_gene: .; j_gene: TRBJ1-5; abundance: .; v_gene: TRBV27; CDR3nt: TGTGCCAGCAGTTTGTTAACAGGGTCGGATCAGCCCCAGCATTTT; CDR3aa: CASSLLTGSDQPQHF
len: 14; d_gene: .; j_gene: TRBJ2-1; abundance: once; v_gene: TRBV28; CDR3nt: TGTGCCAGCAGTTTACTGGATAATTACAATGAGCAGTTCTTC; CDR3aa: CASSLLDNYNEQFF
len: 13; d_gene: .; j_gene: TRBJ2-7; abundance: .; v_gene: TRBV14; CDR3nt: TGTGCCAGCAGCGTACAGGGTTCCTACGAGCAGTACTTC; CDR3aa: CASSVQGSYEQYF
len: 16; d_gene: .; j_gene: TRBJ2-1; abundance: .; v_gene: TRBV10-3; CDR3nt: TGTGCCATCAGTGAGGGGACAGCGGGAACGTACAATGAGCAGTTCTTC; CDR3aa: CAISEGTAGTYNEQFF
len: 17; d_gene: TRBD2; j_gene: TRBJ2-1; abundance: .; v_gene: TRBV7-8; CDR3nt: TGTGCCAGCAGCTTAGTTCCCGGGACTAGCGGTTTCCATGAGCAGTTCTTC; CDR3aa: CASSLVPGTSGFHEQFF
len: 13; d_gene: .; j_gene: TRBJ1-1; abundance: .; v_gene: TRBV5-1; CDR3nt: TGCGCCAGCAGCGTAGTGACAGGATCCGAAGCTTTCTTT; CDR3aa: CASSVVTGSEAFF
len: 15; d_gene: TRBD1; j_gene: TRBJ1-5; abundance: .; v_gene: TRBV27; CDR3nt: TGTGCCACCCAGACAGGGGGCGAGGTCAATCAGCCCCAGCATTTT; CDR3aa: CATQTGGEVNQPQHF
len: 17; d_gene: TRBD1; j_gene: TRBJ2-5; abundance: .; v_gene: TRBV7-2; CDR3nt: TGTGCCAGCAGCTTATGGGGGGGACAGGGACCCCTAGGGACCCAGTACTTC; CDR3aa: CASSLWGGQGPLGTQYF
len: 18; d_gene: .; j_gene: TRBJ2-1; abundance: .; v_gene: TRBV7-8; CDR3nt: TGTGCCAGCAGCTTAGGTCCAGTCCTACCAGCCCAATACAATGAGCAGTTCTTC; CDR3aa: CASSLGPVLPAQYNEQFF
len: 14; d_gene: .; j_gene: TRBJ2-7; abundance: .; v_gene: TRBV10-3; CDR3nt: TGTGCCATCAGTGAGCTGGAGGGCGCATACGAGCAGTACTTC; CDR3aa: CAISELEGAYEQYF
len: 13; d_gene: .; j_gene: TRBJ1-5; abundance: .; v_gene: TRBV6-5; CDR3nt: TGTGCCAGCGGAAATGTCGGCAATCAGCCCCAGCATTTT; CDR3aa: CASGNVGNQPQHF
len: 15; d_gene: TRBD1; j_gene: TRBJ1-1; abundance: once; v_gene: TRBV27; CDR3nt: TGTGCCAGCAGTGTATGGACAGGGGGGAACACTGAAGCTTTCTTT; CDR3aa: CASSVWTGGNTEAFF
len: 12; d_gene: .; j_gene: TRBJ2-7; abundance: .; v_gene: TRBV5-4; CDR3nt: TGTGCCAGCAGCCAAGGGGACTACGAGCAGTACTTC; CDR3aa: CASSQGDYEQYF
len: 13; d_gene: .; j_gene: TRBJ2-7; abundance: .; v_gene: TRBV11-2; CDR3nt: TGTGCCAGCAGCTCCACGGGGTGGAACGAGCAGTACTTC; CDR3aa: CASSSTGWNEQYF
len: 15; d_gene: .; j_gene: TRBJ1-3; abundance: .; v_gene: TRBV7-8; CDR3nt: TGTGCCAGCAGCTTAAGGTGGTCCTCTGGAAACACCATATATTTT; CDR3aa: CASSLRWSSGNTIYF
len: 12; d_gene: .; j_gene: TRBJ1-1; abundance: .; v_gene: TRBV7-9; CDR3nt: TGTGCCAGCAGCTTAGCCGGGACAGAAGCTTTCTTT; CDR3aa: CASSLAGTEAFF
len: 15; d_gene: TRBD1; j_gene: TRBJ2-7; abundance: .; v_gene: TRBV2; CDR3nt: TGTGCCAGCAGTGAATGGACAGGGAGATCCTACGAGCAGTACTTC; CDR3aa: CASSEWTGRSYEQYF
len: 16; d_gene: TRBD1; j_gene: TRBJ2-7; abundance: .; v_gene: TRBV2; CDR3nt: TGTGCCAGCAGCGACCCCCTTACAGGGGGCCTTTACGAGCAGTACTTC; CDR3aa: CASSDPLTGGLYEQYF
len: 15; d_gene: TRBD1; j_gene: TRBJ2-7; abundance: .; v_gene: TRBV13; CDR3nt: TGTGCCAGCAGCATAGGGACAGGGGGTACGGGCGAGCAGTACTTC; CDR3aa: CASSIGTGGTGEQYF
len: 16; d_gene: TRBD2; j_gene: TRBJ2-4; abundance: .; v_gene: TRBV7-6; CDR3nt: TGTGCCAGCAGCCTTACTAGCGCCGCGGCCAAAAACATTCAGTACTTC; CDR3aa: CASSLTSAAAKNIQYF
len: 19; d_gene: TRBD2; j_gene: TRBJ2-5; abundance: .; v_gene: TRBV7-2; CDR3nt: TGTGCCAGCAGCTTTTATTTATCGTTTGGCGGGGGGAACCAAGAGACCCAGTACTTC; CDR3aa: CASSFYLSFGGGNQETQYF
len: 16; d_gene: TRBD1; j_gene: TRBJ1-5; abundance: .; v_gene: TRBV5-8; CDR3nt: TGTGCCAGCAGCTTACCCGGGACAGATAGCAATCAGCCCCAGCATTTT; CDR3aa: CASSLPGTDSNQPQHF